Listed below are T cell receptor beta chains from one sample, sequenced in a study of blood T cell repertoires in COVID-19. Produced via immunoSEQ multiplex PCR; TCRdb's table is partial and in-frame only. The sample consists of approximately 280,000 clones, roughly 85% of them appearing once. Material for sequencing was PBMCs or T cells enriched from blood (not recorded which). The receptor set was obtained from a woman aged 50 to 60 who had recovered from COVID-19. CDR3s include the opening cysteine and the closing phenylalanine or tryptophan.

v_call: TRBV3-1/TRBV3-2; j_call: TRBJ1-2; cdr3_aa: CASSQATAPAVYGYTF
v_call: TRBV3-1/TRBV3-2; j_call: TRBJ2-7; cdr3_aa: CASSEQGTYEQYF
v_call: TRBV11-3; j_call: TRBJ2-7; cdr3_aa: CASSPRTEGSEQYF
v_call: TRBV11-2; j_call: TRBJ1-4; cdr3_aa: CASSLVGHANEKLFF
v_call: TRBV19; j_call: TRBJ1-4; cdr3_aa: CASSIQGATNEKLFF
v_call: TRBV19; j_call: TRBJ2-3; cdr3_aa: CASSAGTGVDTQYF
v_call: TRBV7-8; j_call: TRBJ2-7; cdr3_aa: CASSPPLPGLSSYEQYF
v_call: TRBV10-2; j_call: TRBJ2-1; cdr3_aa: CASSDGSGGYNEQFF
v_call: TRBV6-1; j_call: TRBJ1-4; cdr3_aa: CASSERGTGGRTNEKLFF
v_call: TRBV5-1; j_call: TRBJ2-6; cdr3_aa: CASRPQVSGANVLTF
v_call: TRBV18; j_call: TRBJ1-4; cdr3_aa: CASSPTPGVQEKLFF
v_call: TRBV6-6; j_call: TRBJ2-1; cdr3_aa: CASSPPGRNEQFF
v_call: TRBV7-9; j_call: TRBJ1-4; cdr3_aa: CASSLSREEKLFF
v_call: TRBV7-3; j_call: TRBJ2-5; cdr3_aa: CASSFSQGAKTQYF
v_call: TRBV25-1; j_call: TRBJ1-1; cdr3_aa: CASTVLTEAFF
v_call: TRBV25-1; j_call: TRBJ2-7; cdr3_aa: CASSGGGAYEQYF
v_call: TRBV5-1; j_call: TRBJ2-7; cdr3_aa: CASSLGQGAFYEQYF
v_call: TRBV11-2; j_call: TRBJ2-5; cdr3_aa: CASSFNTRQETQYF
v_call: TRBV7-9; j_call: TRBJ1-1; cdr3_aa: CASSTRTGRLTEAFF
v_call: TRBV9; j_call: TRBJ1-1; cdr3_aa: CASSSDTEAFF
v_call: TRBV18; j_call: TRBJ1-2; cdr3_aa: CASSPAGTKGGGYTF
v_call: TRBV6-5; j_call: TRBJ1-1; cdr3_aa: CASSYSPGRTEAFF
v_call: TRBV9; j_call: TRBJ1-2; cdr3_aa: CASSADRGYGYTF
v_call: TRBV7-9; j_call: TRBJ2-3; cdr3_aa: CASSLGDSADTQYF
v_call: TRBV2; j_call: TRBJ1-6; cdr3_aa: CAGRDHFRSPLHF
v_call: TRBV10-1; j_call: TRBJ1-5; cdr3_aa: CASTSGTGGVRAQPQHF
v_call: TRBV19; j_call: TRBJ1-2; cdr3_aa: CASSSTGGVLDGYTF
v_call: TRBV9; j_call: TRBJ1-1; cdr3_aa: CASSLSTGMNTEAFF
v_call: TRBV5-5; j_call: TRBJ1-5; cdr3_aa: CASSPPGEGSNQPQHF
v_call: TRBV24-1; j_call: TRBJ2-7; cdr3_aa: CATSTGSAYEQYF
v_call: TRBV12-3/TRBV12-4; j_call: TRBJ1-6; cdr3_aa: CASSFIRGSPLHF
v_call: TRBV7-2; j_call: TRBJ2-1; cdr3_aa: CASSLGTSGAYNEQFF
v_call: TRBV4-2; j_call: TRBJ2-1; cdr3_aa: CASSQGLGLAGGQFF
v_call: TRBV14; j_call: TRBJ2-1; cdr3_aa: CASSQDLRPNNEQFF
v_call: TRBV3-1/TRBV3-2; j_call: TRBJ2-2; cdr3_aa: CASSHWGRNTGELFF
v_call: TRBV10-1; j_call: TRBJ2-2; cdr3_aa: CASRPGGSGELFF
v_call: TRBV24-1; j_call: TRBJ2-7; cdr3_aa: CATADSSGGYEQYF
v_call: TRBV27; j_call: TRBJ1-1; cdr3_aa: CASSKKSNTEAFF
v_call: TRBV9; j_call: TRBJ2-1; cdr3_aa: CASNRLTGMNEQFF
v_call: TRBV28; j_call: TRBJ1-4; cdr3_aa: CASRPTGRANEKLFF
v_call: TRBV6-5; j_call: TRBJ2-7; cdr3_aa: CASSYGRGSYEQYF
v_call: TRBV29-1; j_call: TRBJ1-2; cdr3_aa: CSVGAWTPLPMVYGYTF
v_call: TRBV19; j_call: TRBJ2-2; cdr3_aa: CASHRGDTGELFF
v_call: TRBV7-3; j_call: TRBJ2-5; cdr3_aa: CASSRDTQETQYF